This T cell receptor beta chain emerged from a study of cytotoxic CD8 clonotypes in ibrutinib-treated CLL. CDR1 is MNHEY and CDR2 is SMNVEV in the germline V gene (reference sequence). The CDR3 loop spans 14 amino acids. Trimming cost V 8 bases and J 0 bases, with 11 bases left between them. Profiled with immunoSEQ multiplex PCR; TCRdb holds only in-frame clones, not every one. The sample contains 25,000 to 30,000 clones, about three quarters of which appear only once. This clone was observed a few times. The sequence came from a human donor with chronic lymphocytic leukemia. The material was PBMCs, obtained after 24 months of ibrutinib treatment. J is TRBJ1-5 and V is TRBV27; tentative D call: TRBD1 (5 bases). CDR3 coding DNA: TGTGCCAGCTTCCGTGGGGGTAGCAATCAGCCCCAGCATTTT. It codes for CASFRGGSNQPQHF.